This entry is about one T cell receptor (beta chain). Libraries were prepared by immunoSEQ multiplex PCR; TCRdb keeps only in-frame clonotypes and omits some of them. The sample carries 55,000 to 85,000 clones, nearly 98% recorded once. The data stem from a study of technical replicates of blood from several donors. Sequenced: T cells isolated from PBMCs. The sequence was collected from a human donor in good health.

CDR3 coding DNA: TGTGCCAGCAGCCGAGGACAGGGGTACGAGCAGTACTTC. It encodes CASSRGQGYEQYF. The chain links TRBV28 to TRBJ2-7; 9 nucleotides match TRBD1. The germline V gene encodes CDR1 MDHEN and CDR2 SYDVKM. There are 13 residues in the CDR3. Unmatched junction bases numbered 4, after V lost 6 bases and J lost 4 bases.